This is a list of T cell receptor beta chains from one sample in a study of preoperative IRX-2 immunotherapy in early breast cancer. Generated by immunoSEQ multiplex PCR, the TCRdb table keeps only in-frame clones and is missing some. The table shows 90,000 to 100,000 clones, with about nine tenths occurring only once. The starting material was tumor tissue, obtained after IRX-2 immunotherapy. These receptors were collected from a human donor with breast cancer. Each CDR3 is given with its conserved first and last residue. The D gene is left open where the match is weak. Clone size is shown for a subset of rows, as once, few, many or a class of expanded clone.

TRBD1	-	15	TRBV4-1	TRBJ1-4	CASSQAGTGEEKLFF	TGCGCCAGCAGCCAAGCGGGGACAGGTGAAGAAAAACTGTTTTTT
-	-	14	TRBV30	TRBJ1-1	CAWRPWDMNTEAFF	TGTGCCTGGCGACCTTGGGACATGAACACTGAAGCTTTCTTT
-	once	15	TRBV25-1	TRBJ2-3	CASSLTSSSTDTQYF	TGTGCCAGCAGTCTAACTAGTTCTAGCACAGATACGCAGTATTTT
TRBD1	once	16	TRBV28	TRBJ2-5	CASSPRTGMRGETQYF	TGTGCCAGCAGTCCTCGGACAGGGATGCGTGGAGAGACCCAGTACTTC
TRBD1	-	14	TRBV19	TRBJ1-2	CASSKITGDYGYTF	TGTGCCAGTAGTAAGATTACAGGGGACTATGGCTACACCTTC
-	-	13	TRBV27	TRBJ1-2	CPQETYRAYGYTF	TGTCCTCAAGAGACTTACAGGGCCTATGGCTACACCTTC
-	-	15	TRBV29-1	TRBJ2-1	CSVGRISVPYNEQFF	TGCAGCGTGGGGCGCATCAGCGTACCCTACAATGAGCAGTTCTTC
-	-	17	TRBV5-1	TRBJ1-4	CASSDGFNYATNEKLFF	TGCGCCAGCTCGGATGGGTTTAATTACGCAACTAATGAAAAACTGTTTTTT
TRBD2	-	16	TRBV19	TRBJ2-3	CASSKVAGVKADTQYF	TGTGCCAGTAGTAAGGTAGCGGGAGTGAAGGCAGATACGCAGTATTTT
-	-	11	TRBV6-4	TRBJ2-7	CASKGPWEQYF	TGTGCCAGCAAGGGTCCCTGGGAGCAGTACTTC
-	-	19	TRBV7-4	TRBJ2-1	CASSPIWIKMEGDYNEQFF	TGTGCCAGCAGCCCAATTTGGATTAAGATGGAAGGGGACTACAATGAGCAGTTCTTC
-	once	12	TRBV19	TRBJ1-5	CASSYSDQPQHF	TGTGCCAGTAGTTACTCGGATCAGCCCCAGCATTTT
TRBD2	few	16	TRBV15	TRBJ2-1	CATSRDEGSGRDEQFF	TGTGCCACCAGCAGAGATGAGGGAAGCGGGAGGGATGAGCAGTTCTTC
-	once	14	TRBV6-8	TRBJ2-6	CASSFWLGANVLTF	TGTGCCAGCAGTTTTTGGCTGGGGGCCAACGTCCTGACTTTC
-	-	15	TRBV22-1	TRBJ1-1	CASSLFAPGPTEAFF	TGTGCCAGCAGTTTATTTGCCCCCGGGCCCACTGAAGCTTTCTTT
-	-	14	TRBV19	TRBJ2-2	CASSQGRNTGELFF	TGTGCCAGTAGTCAGGGTCGAAACACCGGGGAGCTGTTTTTT
-	-	12	TRBV6-8	TRBJ1-2	CASTERGRGYTF	TGTGCCAGCACCGAACGGGGTAGGGGCTACACCTTC
TRBD1	-	15	TRBV18	TRBJ1-2	CASSPGQLPDYGYTF	TGTGCCAGCTCACCGGGACAGCTACCCGACTATGGCTACACCTTC
TRBD2	-	14	TRBV11-3	TRBJ2-1	CASSFPGRGNEQFF	TGTGCCAGCAGCTTTCCCGGGAGGGGGAATGAGCAGTTCTTC
TRBD1	-	18	TRBV12-5	TRBJ1-3	CASGPGTVQGASGNTIYF	TGTGCTAGTGGTCCTGGGACAGTCCAGGGAGCCTCTGGAAACACCATATATTTT
-	-	15	TRBV5-1	TRBJ1-1	CASSFEGPRNTEAFF	TGCGCCAGCAGCTTCGAGGGACCGAGGAACACTGAAGCTTTCTTT
-	few	14	TRBV7-4	TRBJ2-1	CASSSRAGNDEQFF	TGTGCCAGCAGCTCCCGAGCAGGGAATGATGAGCAGTTCTTC
-	few	14	TRBV6-8	TRBJ1-2	CASRGGTGLGGYTF	TGTGCCAGCAGGGGGGGAACGGGACTAGGCGGCTACACCTTC
-	-	14	TRBV7-1	TRBJ1-2	CASSVTDNNYGYTF	TGTGCCAGCAGCGTGACGGACAATAACTATGGCTACACCTTC
-	once	14	TRBV7-7	TRBJ2-7	CASSLVAGTYEQYF	TGTGCCAGCAGCTTAGTGGCCGGAACCTACGAGCAGTACTTC
-	-	11	TRBV30	TRBJ1-1	CAWKVGQGAFF	TGTGCCTGGAAGGTGGGGCAGGGGGCTTTCTTT
TRBD1	-	15	TRBV11-3	TRBJ1-2	CASSSQTGGNYGYTF	TGTGCCAGCAGCTCCCAAACAGGGGGGAACTATGGCTACACCTTC
-	-	15	TRBV22-1	TRBJ2-2	CASSKLAGETGELFF	TGTGCCAGCAGTAAACTAGCGGGAGAAACCGGGGAGCTGTTTTTT
-	once	15	TRBV28	TRBJ2-1	CASRIPGLSYNEQFF	TGTGCCAGCAGAATCCCGGGACTCAGCTACAATGAGCAGTTCTTC
-	-	14	TRBV6-8	TRBJ1-1	CASSRTVTNTEAFF	TGTGCCAGCAGTAGGACAGTAACGAACACTGAAGCTTTCTTT
TRBD2	once	19	TRBV6-8	TRBJ2-5	CASSYSFALAGGPGETQYF	TGTGCCAGCAGTTACTCTTTCGCCCTAGCGGGAGGGCCTGGTGAGACCCAGTACTTC
TRBD1	few	14	TRBV6-8	TRBJ1-1	CAVQMDRGNTEAFF	TGTGCCGTCCAGATGGACAGGGGGAACACTGAAGCTTTCTTT
-	-	14	TRBV27	TRBJ2-3	CASSFLSSTDTQYF	TGTGCCAGCAGTTTCCTATCTAGCACAGATACGCAGTATTTT
TRBD2	-	15	TRBV29-1	TRBJ2-7	CSVDAKILARYEQYF	TGCAGCGTTGACGCCAAAATACTAGCGAGATACGAGCAGTACTTC
-	-	16	TRBV6-8	TRBJ2-2	CASQTYGGTNTGELFF	TGTGCCAGCCAGACCTATGGGGGTACGAACACCGGGGAGCTGTTTTTT
-	-	13	TRBV14	TRBJ2-3	CASSQGFPNTQYF	TGTGCCAGCAGCCAAGGTTTCCCTAATACGCAGTATTTT
-	-	14	TRBV19	TRBJ1-5	CASSIVLSNQPQHF	TGTGCCAGTAGTATTGTCCTTAGCAATCAGCCCCAGCATTTT
TRBD2	once	15	TRBV11-1	TRBJ2-3	CASSLGREGTDTQYF	TGTGCTAGCAGCTTAGGGCGGGAGGGCACAGATACGCAGTATTTT
TRBD1	few	14	TRBV7-6	TRBJ1-4	CASSRGTVNEKLFF	TGTGCCAGCAGCCGGGGGACAGTTAATGAAAAACTGTTTTTT
TRBD1	-	15	TRBV19	TRBJ1-4	CASSMGTGGDEKLFF	TGTGCCAGTAGTATGGGTACAGGGGGCGATGAAAAACTGTTTTTT
-	-	14	TRBV29-1	TRBJ1-2	CSVDPGERVYGYTF	TGCAGCGTTGACCCCGGGGAAAGGGTTTATGGCTACACCTTC
TRBD2	-	15	TRBV28	TRBJ2-3	CASGLAGGSTDTQYF	TGTGCCAGTGGACTAGCGGGAGGATCCACAGATACGCAGTATTTT
TRBD1	-	14	TRBV28	TRBJ1-2	CASSLWTGLYGYTF	TGTGCCAGCAGTTTGTGGACAGGGCTCTATGGCTACACCTTC
-	once	16	TRBV5-1	TRBJ2-6	CASSLWSGAGANVLTF	TGCGCCAGCAGCTTATGGTCGGGAGCTGGGGCCAACGTCCTGACTTTC
-	-	13	TRBV29-1	TRBJ1-3	CSVESGSGNTIYF	TGCAGCGTTGAGTCAGGGTCTGGAAACACCATATATTTT
TRBD1	-	14	TRBV6-8	TRBJ1-3	CASRGQEPGNTIYF	TGTGCCAGCAGAGGACAGGAACCTGGAAACACCATATATTTT